This T cell receptor (beta chain) comes out of a study of shared clonotypes between healthy human individuals. The CDR3 runs to 14 residues. With 2 bases removed from V and 2 bases from J, the gap between germline ends came to 9 bases. CDR1 SGDLS and CDR2 YYNGEE come from the germline V gene. TCRdb's copy holds only in-frame clones and misses some; the assay was immunoSEQ multiplex PCR. The data hold approximately 2.5 million clones, with 93% observed a single time. This receptor was taken from a man between 18 and 29 years old in good health. Some clones in this sample may be carry-over from other donors' samples. Material for sequencing was naive CD4+ T cells from PBMCs. Noted subset: CD45RA+ positively selected. The rearrangement uses TRBV9 and TRBJ2-3; D is undetermined. The CDR3 loop is CASSVRPYTDTQYF. The CDR3 DNA reads TGTGCCAGCAGCGTCAGGCCTTACACAGATACGCAGTATTTT.